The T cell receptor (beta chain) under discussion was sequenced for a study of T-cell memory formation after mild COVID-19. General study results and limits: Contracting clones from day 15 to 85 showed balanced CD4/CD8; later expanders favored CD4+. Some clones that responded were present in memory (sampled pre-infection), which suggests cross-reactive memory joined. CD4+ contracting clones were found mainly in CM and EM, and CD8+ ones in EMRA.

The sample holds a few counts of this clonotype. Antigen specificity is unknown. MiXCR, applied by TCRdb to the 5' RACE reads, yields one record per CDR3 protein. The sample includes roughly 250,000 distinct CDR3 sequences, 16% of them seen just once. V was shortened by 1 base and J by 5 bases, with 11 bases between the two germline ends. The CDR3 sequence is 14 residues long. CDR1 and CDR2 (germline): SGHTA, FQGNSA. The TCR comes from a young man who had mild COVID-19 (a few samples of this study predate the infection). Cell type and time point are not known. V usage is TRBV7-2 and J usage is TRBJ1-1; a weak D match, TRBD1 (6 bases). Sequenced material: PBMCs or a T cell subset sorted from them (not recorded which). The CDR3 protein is CASSLVSQGTEAFF. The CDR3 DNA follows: TGTGCCAGCAGCTTAGTCTCACAGGGAACTGAAGCTTTCTTT.